One sample yielded the 22 T cell receptor beta chains listed below, sequenced in a study of shared clonotypes between healthy human individuals. The repertoire was sequenced with immunoSEQ multiplex PCR; TCRdb's copy has only in-frame clones and lacks some. The sample lists fewer than 400,000 clones, less than 85% seen once, with 10% in the top ten. Material for sequencing was memory CD4+ T cells sorted from blood. As for subset: CD45RA-negative fraction. These receptors were collected from a man aged 30 to 39 in good health.

This clone was observed at least ten times. V is TRBV7-2 and J is TRBJ1-5; D uncertain. The CDR3 runs to 16 residues. Trimming took off 5 bases at V and 0 bases at J, with 14 bases between the two ends. Germline V lookup: CDR1 SGHTA, CDR2 FQGNSA. The CDR3 is CASSTTTVISNQPQHF. The CDR3 bases are TGTGCCAGCAGCACGACGACGGTGATTAGCAATCAGCCCCAGCATTTT.

This clone appeared a few times. The V gene is TRBV30, the J gene TRBJ2-1; 8 bases map to TRBD2. V gave up 7 bases and J gave up 3 bases; unmatched junction bases: 11. Germline CDR1 and CDR2: GTSNPN and SVGIG (reference sequence). This CDR3 has 15 residues. The CDR3 bases are TGTGCCTTCTCGACAGCGGGAGAGGACTACAATGAGCAGTTCTTC. Amino acids: CAFSTAGEDYNEQFF.

The CDR3 coding sequence is TGTGCCAGCAACCTCAATTGGGGGGCAGATACGCAGTATTTT. Encoded protein: CASNLNWGADTQYF. This sequence joins TRBV6-1 and TRBJ2-3; TRBD2 might be the D (6 bases). Looked up from germline, CDR1 is MNHNS and CDR2 is SASEGT. CDR3 size: 14 residues. Trimming removed 7 bases from V and 4 bases from J, with 15 bases in between.

The chain links TRBV28 to TRBJ2-6; the match to TRBD1 covers 7 bases. This CDR3 region has 15 residues. The V and J ends lost 10 bases and 5 bases, in that order; junction bases with no gene match: 11. The V gene's germline CDR1 is MDHEN and CDR2 SYDVKM. The CDR3 nucleotides are TGTGCCACCGGGACAGTGGCCGGTTGGGCCAACGTCCTGACTTTC. Amino acids: CATGTVAGWANVLTF.

The chain links TRBV6-1 to TRBJ2-1; maybe TRBD2 (6 bases). CDR3 length: 17 residues. Between the trimmed V and J ends, which lost 1 base and 0 bases, there was a span of 13 bases. The V gene's germline CDR1 is MNHNS and CDR2 SASEGT. The CDR3 nucleotides read TGTGCCAGCAGTGAAGAGGCGGGATCCCCCTCCTACAATGAGCAGTTCTTC. Its protein product is CASSEEAGSPSYNEQFF.

The chain is built from TRBV27 and TRBJ2-7, with TRBD1 matching over 7 bases. Germline-derived CDR1 and CDR2 are MNHEY and SMNVEV (reference sequence). V was clipped by 3 bases and J by 3 bases; unmatched bases: 2. The CDR3 contains 13 residues. In nucleotides, the CDR3 is TGTGCCAGCAGTTTTTACAGGGGCTACGAGCAGTACTTC. Amino acid sequence: CASSFYRGYEQYF.

This clone has ten or more counts. The chain combines TRBV5-1 with TRBJ2-4; the D is unclear. Germline V gene lookup returns CDR1 SGHRS and CDR2 YFSETQ. The CDR3 spans 17 residues. V was shortened by 0 bases and J by 0 bases, with 13 bases between the two germline ends. CDR3 sequence reads: CASSLGVEVLAKNIQYF. The CDR3 nucleotides are TGCGCCAGCAGCTTGGGGGTCGAAGTGCTAGCCAAAAACATTCAGTACTTC.

The V call is TRBV20-1, the J call TRBJ2-1, with D unresolved. CDR1 is DFQATT and CDR2 is SNEGSKA in the germline V gene (reference sequence). The CDR3 is made up of 11 amino acids. V shed 3 bases and J shed 8 bases, with 8 bases lying between them. CDR3 in amino acids: CSASDPHEQFF. The CDR3 nucleotides read TGCAGTGCTAGTGATCCCCATGAGCAGTTCTTC.

In this sample, this clone turned up once. The chain uses TRBV29-1 and TRBJ1-4; D is unclear. The CDR3 contains 12 residues. Trimming took off 7 bases at V and 6 bases at J, with 12 bases between the two ends. CDR1 and CDR2 from the germline V gene are SQVTM and ANQGSEA. DNA for the CDR3: TGCAGCGGAACGGACGGTTATGAAAAACTGTTTTTT. Its protein is CSGTDGYEKLFF.

V is TRBV14 and J is TRBJ2-5; TRBD2 matches 11 bases. This CDR3 region has 16 residues. The V gene's germline CDR1 is SGHDN and CDR2 FVKESK. Trimming at V came to 4 bases and at J to 4 bases, leaving 8 bases not matched to a gene. Here the CDR3 reads CASSLIAGGPVETQYF. The DNA for the CDR3 is TGTGCCAGCAGCCTAATAGCGGGAGGGCCGGTAGAGACCCAGTACTTC.

The chain links TRBV19 to TRBJ2-2, with D hard to call. CDR1 and CDR2 from the germline V gene are LNHDA and SQIVND (reference sequence). V gave up 1 base and J gave up 7 bases, with 4 bases separating them. The CDR3 has 12 amino acids. The DNA of the CDR3 is TGTGCCAGTAGTATAGTTGACGGGGAGCTGTTTTTT. Protein sequence: CASSIVDGELFF.

J is TRBJ1-2 and V is TRBV15; 7 bases map to TRBD1. The CDR3 consists of 15 residues. The V gene's germline CDR1 is LNHNV and CDR2 YYDKDF (reference sequence). V gave up 3 bases and J gave up 3 bases; unmatched junction bases: 7. In DNA form, the CDR3 reads TGTGCCACCAGCAGGGGAACCGGGACAGACTATGGCTACACCTTC. Protein sequence: CATSRGTGTDYGYTF.

The chain combines TRBV6-1 with TRBJ2-7; D may be TRBD1 (5 bases). V was trimmed by 7 bases and J by 4 bases, leaving 14 bases between them. CDR1 and CDR2 from the germline V gene are MNHNS and SASEGT. The CDR3 is 13 residues long. The CDR3 here is CASTKEGVYEQYF. The CDR3 DNA sequence: TGTGCCAGCACCAAGGAAGGGGTTTACGAGCAGTACTTC.

This clone was recorded only once. The rearrangement links TRBV7-2 to TRBJ2-3; no reliable D call. Trimming cost V 2 bases and J 4 bases, with 10 bases left between them. The CDR3 runs to 14 residues. Germline loops: CDR1 SGHTA, CDR2 FQGNSA. CDR3 nucleotide sequence: TGTGCCAGCAGCTTATTTCCAGGCCCAGATACGCAGTATTTT. Protein sequence: CASSLFPGPDTQYF.

V usage is TRBV5-1 and J usage is TRBJ1-3; D is undetermined. The germline V and J ends were trimmed by 0 bases and 0 bases, with 4 bases remaining between them. The length of the CDR3 is 14 residues. Germline CDR1 reads SGHRS; CDR2 reads YFSETQ. Written as DNA, the CDR3 is TGCGCCAGCAGCTTGGAATACTCTGGAAACACCATATATTTT. Protein: CASSLEYSGNTIYF.

The gene calls are TRBV18 and TRBJ1-1; the D is unclear. Trimming took off 1 base at V and 2 bases at J, with 8 bases between the two ends. The CDR3 consists of 14 residues. The germline CDR1 and CDR2 sequences are KGHSH and LQKENI. CDR3: CASSPLVANTEAFF. CDR3 coding DNA: TGTGCCAGCTCACCACTCGTGGCAAACACTGAAGCTTTCTTT.

CDR3 loop: CASSLSGSYGYTF. In DNA form, the CDR3 reads TGCGCCAGCAGCCTGTCAGGGTCCTATGGCTACACCTTC. The chain joins TRBV4-1 to TRBJ1-2; D possibly corresponds to TRBD1 (5 bases). Germline V CDR1 and CDR2: MGHRA, YSYEKL. This CDR3 comprises 13 residues. The V end was cut by 4 bases, the J end by 4 bases, with 10 bases between.

The chain carries TRBV6-1 and TRBJ1-1; tentative D call: TRBD1 (6 bases). CDR1 is MNHNS, CDR2 SASEGT, per germline. Trimming shortened V by 6 bases and J by 4 bases, and 12 bases separated the two germline ends. There are 13 residues in the CDR3. CDR3 sequence: CASREGGGTEAFF. The CDR3 nucleotides read TGTGCCAGCAGGGAGGGAGGGGGCACTGAAGCTTTCTTT.

This chain joins TRBV7-2 and TRBJ2-5; TRBD1 or TRBD2 may be the D gene (5 bases each). V gave up 4 bases and J gave up 5 bases, with 14 bases separating them. Germline CDR1 SGHTA, CDR2 FQGNSA. The CDR3 contains 14 residues. The CDR3 sequence is CASSSSGGMETQYF. The CDR3 nucleotides are TGTGCCAGCAGCTCCAGTGGGGGTATGGAGACCCAGTACTTC. The full variable domain, with the rest looked up from reference TRBV7-2 and TRBJ2-5, is GAGVSQSPSNKVTEKGKDVELRCDPISGHTALYWYRQSLGQGLEFLIYFQGNSAPDKSGLPSDRFSAERTGGSVSTLTIQRTQQEDSAVYLCASSSSGGMETQYFGPGTRLLVL.

This clone was picked up one time. The chain recombines TRBV20-1 with TRBJ2-7; 8 positions agree with TRBD1. Looked up from germline, CDR1 is DFQATT and CDR2 is SNEGSKA (reference sequence). This CDR3 has 11 residues. DNA for the CDR3: TGCATTGCAGGGGGCGGTCGCGGGCAGTACTTC. Translated: CIAGGGRGQYF.

The chain links TRBV5-4 to TRBJ2-3; D ambiguous. V dropped 4 bases and J dropped 4 bases, with 19 bases sitting between them. The CDR3 is made up of 16 amino acids. Germline-derived CDR1 and CDR2 are SGHNT and YYREEE (reference sequence). Written as DNA, the CDR3 is TGTGCCAGCAGCCCTCCCCCCGGCCGCACGGCAGATACGCAGTATTTT. Encoded protein: CASSPPPGRTADTQYF. The full variable domain, its missing parts supplied by reference TRBV5-4 and TRBJ2-3, is ETGVTQSPTHLIKTRGQQVTLRCSSQSGHNTVSWYQQALGQGPQFIFQYYREEENGRGNFPPRFSGLQFPNYSSELNVNALELDDSALYLCASSPPPGRTADTQYFGPGTRLTVL.

The rearrangement uses TRBV5-8 and TRBJ2-1; TRBD2 agrees at 8 bases. The CDR3 is 15 amino acids. J gave up 6 bases and V 0 bases, and 5 bases lay outside the gene matches. CDR1 and CDR2 from the germline V gene are SGHTS and YDEGEE. The CDR3 sequence: CASSLGTSRANEQFF. The CDR3 nucleotides are TGTGCCAGCAGCTTGGGGACTAGCAGGGCCAATGAGCAGTTCTTC.